This TCR beta chain was found in a study of cytomegalovirus exposure and HLA in healthy donors. Study conclusions and caveats: A further, later analysis showed that HLA-associated TCR beta chains (compared with equally common others) were more clonally expanded. HLA allele associations emerged for 15,000 to 20,000 TCR beta sequences in a later analysis, at 0.05 false discovery rate.

This PCR relied on a set of 60 Vbeta primers and 13 Jbeta primers. Sequencing was performed with immunoSEQ multiplex PCR; in TCRdb, only in-frame clones are kept and a portion is missing. The sample holds 75,000 to 100,000 clones, about 80% seen once. As concerns this clone: Antigen unknown.

This receptor was taken from a man aged 18 to 29 in good health and CMV-seropositive. The sequenced sample was PBMCs.

The CDR3 DNA is TGTGCCAGCAATGCGAGGACAGGGACCTACAATGAGCAGTTCTTC. This sequence encodes CASNARTGTYNEQFF. This chain links TRBV2 with TRBJ2-1; 8 nucleotides line up with TRBD1. V lost 7 bases and J lost 2; bases outside the gene matches: 7. Germline values: CDR1 SNHLY, CDR2 FYNNEI. The CDR3 spans 15 residues.